These T cell receptor beta chains were read from a single sample in a study of blood T cell repertoires in COVID-19. The data were produced by immunoSEQ multiplex PCR, yet TCRdb's version contains in-frame clones alone and is incomplete. The sample carries approximately 480,000 clones, 85% to 90% recorded once. Sequencing input: peripheral blood. The source is a man younger than 35 with COVID-19, enrolled during active disease. CDR3s include the opening cysteine and the closing phenylalanine or tryptophan. A D gene is named only where the DNA matches it firmly. Part of the rows lack a size; the others show once, few, many or a class for expanded clones.

TRBD1 few TRBJ1-4 TRBV7-9 CASSFAQGTTNEKLFF TGTGCCAGCAGCTTCGCACAGGGGACAACTAATGAAAAACTGTTTTTT
. few TRBJ1-5 TRBV7-9 CASSSDRYQPQHF TGTGCCAGCAGTTCCGACAGGTATCAGCCCCAGCATTTT
TRBD1 . TRBJ1-1 TRBV30 CAWKGTGSSEAFF TGTGCCTGGAAAGGGACAGGGAGTTCTGAAGCTTTCTTT
. once TRBJ2-1 TRBV11-2 CASSLGVNEQFF TGTGCCAGCAGCTTAGGAGTTAATGAGCAGTTCTTC
. . TRBJ2-3 TRBV2 CASSEAHPAADTQYF TGTGCCAGCAGTGAAGCTCACCCGGCGGCAGATACGCAGTATTTT
. . TRBJ2-7 TRBV6-2/TRBV6-3 CASSSPGFEQYF TGTGCCAGCAGTTCCCCAGGTTTCGAGCAGTACTTC
TRBD2 . TRBJ2-2 TRBV3-1/TRBV3-2 CASSQGTSGNTGELFF TGTGCCAGCAGCCAGGGGACTAGCGGGAACACCGGGGAGCTGTTTTTT
. . TRBJ1-6 TRBV18 CASAPGWAYNSPLHF TGTGCCAGCGCCCCGGGGTGGGCCTATAATTCACCCCTCCACTTT
TRBD2 . TRBJ2-1 TRBV11-2 CASSLDGSGEYNEQFF TGTGCCAGCAGCTTAGATGGTAGCGGGGAGTACAATGAGCAGTTCTTC
. . TRBJ1-2 TRBV12-2 CASRLDPPGWGYGYTF TGTGCAAGTCGCTTAGATCCGCCAGGGTGGGGCTATGGCTACACCTTC
TRBD2 . TRBJ2-7 TRBV30 CAWSVLCSGGKSSYEQYF TGTGCCTGGAGTGTATTATGTAGCGGGGGTAAATCCTCCTACGAGCAGTACTTC
TRBD2 . TRBJ2-3 TRBV24-1 CATSDLRGGTSGRTDTQYF TGTGCCACCAGTGATTTGAGGGGTGGGACTAGCGGGAGAACAGATACGCAGTATTTT
. . TRBJ1-1 TRBV19 CASSTRGYLNTEAFF TGTGCCAGTAGTACTCGAGGGTACCTGAACACTGAAGCTTTCTTT
TRBD2 . TRBJ2-4 TRBV3-1/TRBV3-2 CASSKLAGEGIQYF TGTGCCAGCAGCAAACTAGCGGGAGAGGGCATTCAGTACTTC
. . TRBJ2-5 TRBV10-2 CASRATGETQYF TGCGCCAGCAGGGCTACAGGGGAGACCCAGTACTTC
TRBD1 few TRBJ1-4 TRBV7-9 CASSSSGTGSEKLFF TGTGCCAGCAGCTCGTCCGGGACAGGGTCTGAAAAACTGTTTTTT
TRBD2 . TRBJ2-3 TRBV13 CASRGRGGDTDTQYF TGTGCCAGCAGAGGTCGCGGGGGGGATACAGATACGCAGTATTTT
. . TRBJ2-2 TRBV7-2 CASRLRPTNTGELFF TGTGCCAGCAGGTTGAGGCCCACGAACACCGGGGAGCTGTTTTTT
TRBD1 . TRBJ2-5 TRBV11-2 CASSFPSSGGTQYF TGTGCCAGCAGCTTTCCTTCCTCAGGGGGGACCCAGTACTTC
. . TRBJ2-1 TRBV11-2 CASSLVSRGLSEQFF TGTGCCAGCAGCTTAGTATCACGGGGGTTGTCTGAGCAGTTCTTC
TRBD1 . TRBJ2-1 TRBV6-6 CASSYPGTGGNEQFF TGTGCCAGCAGTTACCCGGGAACAGGGGGGAATGAGCAGTTCTTC
. . TRBJ1-1 TRBV30 CAWSDRGTEAFF TGTGCCTGGAGTGATCGGGGGACTGAAGCTTTCTTT
. few TRBJ1-2 TRBV20-1 CSARETGGYTF TGCAGTGCTAGAGAAACAGGAGGCTACACCTTC
. . TRBJ2-1 TRBV9 CASSPLEWNEQFF TGTGCCAGCAGCCCTCTCGAGTGGAATGAGCAGTTCTTC
. once TRBJ2-2 TRBV19 CASSINRETGELFF TGTGCCAGTAGTATCAACAGGGAGACCGGGGAGCTGTTTTTT
. . TRBJ2-2 TRBV19 CASTGTGITGELFF TGTGCCAGTACGGGAACAGGGATCACCGGGGAGCTGTTTTTT
. . TRBJ1-5 TRBV3-1/TRBV3-2 CASSQGGGHQPQHF TGTGCCAGCAGCCAGGGGGGGGGACATCAGCCCCAGCATTTT
. few TRBJ1-5 TRBV4-1 CASSQTGGNQPQHF TGCGCCAGCAGCCAAACGGGGGGCAATCAGCCCCAGCATTTT
TRBD2 . TRBJ2-1 TRBV3-1/TRBV3-2 CASSQGTFLYPASGDNEQFF TGTGCCAGCAGCCAAGGTACCTTCCTATACCCCGCTAGCGGAGACAATGAGCAGTTCTTC